Described below is a single TCR beta chain sequence and its context. The V end was cut by 2 bases, the J end by 1 base, with 12 bases between. Germline V gene sequence: CDR1 GTSNPN, CDR2 SVGIG (reference sequence). The CDR3 length is 14 residues. This specimen belongs to a study of blood T cell repertoires in COVID-19. Study-wide background: Some COVID-19 samples were acute and others convalescent; all came from the United States, Italy and Spain. Sample material is recorded as cDNA or gDNA derived from T cells, B-cell-depleted T cells, or PBMCs.

Original data processing: Amplification with reference gene primers provided the estimates of nucleated cell counts. Clones were sequenced by immunoSEQ multiplex PCR, and TCRdb holds only the in-frame ones, with some missing. V, J and clone size derive from that table, while D and trimming were established from the DNA sequence. The repertoire holds some 150,000 clones, with roughly nine tenths as singletons. Input material: peripheral blood. This chain connects TRBV30 to TRBJ2-7; the D is unclear. This receptor was taken from a woman of 80 years or more in a cohort sampled during active or convalescent COVID-19. DNA for the CDR3: TGTGCCTGGAGTAAGTGGGTGGAGTCCTACGAGCAGTACTTC. The encoded protein is CAWSKWVESYEQYF.